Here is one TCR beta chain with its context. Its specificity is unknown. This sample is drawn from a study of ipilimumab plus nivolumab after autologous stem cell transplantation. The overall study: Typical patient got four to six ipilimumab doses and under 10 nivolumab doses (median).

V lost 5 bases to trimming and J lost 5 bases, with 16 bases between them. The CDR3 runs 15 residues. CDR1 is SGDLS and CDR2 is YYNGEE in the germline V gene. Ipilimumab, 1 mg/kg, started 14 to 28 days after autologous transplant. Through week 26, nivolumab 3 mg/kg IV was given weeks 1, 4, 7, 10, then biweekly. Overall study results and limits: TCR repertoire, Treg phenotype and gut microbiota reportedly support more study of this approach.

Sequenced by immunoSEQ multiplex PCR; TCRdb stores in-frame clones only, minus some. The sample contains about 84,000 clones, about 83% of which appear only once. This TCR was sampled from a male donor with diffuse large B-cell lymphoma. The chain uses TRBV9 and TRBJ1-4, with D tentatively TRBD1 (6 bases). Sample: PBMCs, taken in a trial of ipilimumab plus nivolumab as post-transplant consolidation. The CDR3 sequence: CASSTLGGQNEKLFF. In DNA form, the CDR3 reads TGTGCCAGCAGTACCCTCGGGGGGCAGAATGAAAAACTGTTTTTT.